These T cell receptor beta chains were read from a single sample in a study of blood T cell repertoires in COVID-19. Measured with immunoSEQ multiplex PCR; TCRdb has only the in-frame clones, and not every one. The table lists about 94,000 clones, approximately 83% of them singletons. The sequencing sample was made of peripheral blood. The receptors originated from a man between 60 and 70 years old with acute or convalescent COVID-19. Both conserved end residues are part of each CDR3. A D gene is named only where the DNA matches it firmly. Size is omitted from some rows. Given values are once, few, many or a class for expanded clones.

v_call	clone_size	j_call	d_call	cdr3_aa	cdr3_nt
TRBV20-1	few	TRBJ2-7	NA	CSARSGHEQYF	TGCAGTGCTAGGTCAGGGCACGAGCAGTACTTC
TRBV11-2	NA	TRBJ1-6	NA	CASSPTGYYNSPLHF	TGTGCCAGCAGCCCCACAGGGTATTATAATTCACCCCTCCACTTT
TRBV30	NA	TRBJ2-2	NA	CAWGGGRVDTGELFF	TGTGCCTGGGGCGGAGGAAGAGTGGACACCGGGGAGCTGTTTTTT
TRBV27	NA	TRBJ1-5	NA	CASGDIDNQPQHF	TGTGCCAGTGGGGACATCGACAATCAGCCCCAGCATTTT
TRBV4-1	NA	TRBJ2-7	TRBD1	CASSPETGQGYEQYF	TGCGCCAGCAGCCCCGAAACGGGACAGGGCTACGAGCAGTACTTC
TRBV7-2	NA	TRBJ1-4	TRBD1	CASSLDRVEEKLFF	TGTGCCAGCAGCCTAGACAGGGTAGAAGAAAAACTGTTTTTT
TRBV10-3	NA	TRBJ2-3	NA	CAISEPGADTQYF	TGTGCCATCAGTGAGCCGGGGGCAGATACGCAGTATTTT
TRBV24-1	NA	TRBJ2-5	TRBD1	CATSDVQGVSETQYF	TGTGCCACCAGTGATGTACAGGGGGTCTCGGAGACCCAGTACTTC
TRBV19	NA	TRBJ2-7	NA	CASSAQQGYEQYF	TGTGCCAGTAGTGCTCAACAGGGATACGAGCAGTACTTC
TRBV5-1	once	TRBJ1-6	NA	CASTATAFYNSPLHF	TGCGCCAGCACCGCCACAGCATTCTATAATTCACCCCTCCACTTT
TRBV15	NA	TRBJ1-2	NA	CATSKAGEVDGYTF	TGTGCCACCAGCAAGGCGGGGGAGGTTGATGGCTACACCTTC
TRBV4-2	NA	TRBJ1-1	NA	CASSQLYPQANTEAFF	TGTGCCAGCAGCCAGTTATATCCCCAAGCAAACACTGAAGCTTTCTTT
TRBV19	NA	TRBJ1-3	NA	CATGKRGTGNTIYF	TGTGCCACCGGCAAAAGGGGGACTGGAAACACCATATATTTT
TRBV5-1	NA	TRBJ2-3	TRBD1	CASSLRTGGGTDTQYF	TGCGCCAGCAGCCTTCGGACAGGGGGCGGCACAGATACGCAGTATTTT
TRBV5-8	NA	TRBJ1-3	TRBD1	CASSLAGGSGNTIYF	TGTGCCAGCAGCTTGGCAGGGGGATCTGGAAACACCATATATTTT
TRBV6-6	NA	TRBJ2-7	NA	CASSSVQVGEQYF	TGTGCCAGCAGTTCTGTACAGGTGGGGGAGCAGTACTTC
TRBV5-1	NA	TRBJ2-6	TRBD1	CASSPRGQGTSGANVLTF	TGCGCCAGCAGCCCCAGGGGACAGGGGACCTCTGGGGCCAACGTCCTGACTTTC
TRBV6-5	NA	TRBJ1-2	NA	CASSPRSRGEYGYTF	TGTGCCAGCAGCCCCCGGAGCAGGGGAGAGTATGGCTACACCTTC
TRBV6-5	NA	TRBJ2-5	TRBD1	CASSPGQRGETQYF	TGTGCCAGCAGCCCGGGACAGCGTGGGGAGACCCAGTACTTC
TRBV7-8	NA	TRBJ1-1	TRBD1	CASSSTGRPEAFF	TGTGCCAGCAGCTCGACAGGGAGGCCTGAAGCTTTCTTT
TRBV29-1	NA	TRBJ1-2	TRBD1	CSVGQGEILGYGYTF	TGCAGCGTGGGACAGGGGGAGATTCTCGGCTATGGCTACACCTTC